Listed below are T cell receptor beta chains from one sample, sequenced in a study of blood T cell repertoires in COVID-19. Only in-frame clones appear in the TCRdb table, and some are missing; sequencing was by immunoSEQ multiplex PCR. The repertoire includes about 240,000 clones, roughly 79% of them detected once, and around 7.5% sits in the top ten. Sequencing was done on a sample of peripheral blood. The receptors derive from a woman over 75 with COVID-19, enrolled during active disease. CDR3s include the opening cysteine and the closing phenylalanine or tryptophan. D genes are given only for firm matches. Clone size, where shown, is once, few, many, or a class for clones that have expanded.

clone size: NA
D gene: NA
V gene: TRBV7-3
J gene: TRBJ2-4
CDR3 DNA: TGTGCCAGCAGCCTTCCAGGGTCTAACATTCAGTACTTC
CDR3 protein: CASSLPGSNIQYF

clone size: NA
D gene: TRBD2
V gene: TRBV5-4
J gene: TRBJ2-7
CDR3 DNA: TGTGCCAGCAGCTTGTCTGCTAGCGGGAGTTTGGTCTACGAGCAGTACTTC
CDR3 protein: CASSLSASGSLVYEQYF

clone size: NA
D gene: NA
V gene: TRBV19
J gene: TRBJ2-1
CDR3 DNA: TGTGCCAGTAGTCCCCTTGGGGAGTTTAATGAGCAGTTCTTC
CDR3 protein: CASSPLGEFNEQFF

clone size: NA
D gene: TRBD1
V gene: TRBV4-1
J gene: TRBJ2-7
CDR3 DNA: TGCGCCAGCAGCCTCTCCGGGACAGGGGAGCAGTACTTC
CDR3 protein: CASSLSGTGEQYF

clone size: NA
D gene: NA
V gene: TRBV2
J gene: TRBJ2-1
CDR3 DNA: TGTGCCAGCAGTGAAGAAGGGATTCAGGGGAATGAGCAGTTCTTC
CDR3 protein: CASSEEGIQGNEQFF

clone size: once
D gene: TRBD2
V gene: TRBV10-2
J gene: TRBJ2-7
CDR3 DNA: TGCGCCAGCATCCTGGGACTAGCGGGACACTACGAGCAGTACTTC
CDR3 protein: CASILGLAGHYEQYF

clone size: NA
D gene: NA
V gene: TRBV24-1
J gene: TRBJ2-5
CDR3 DNA: TGTGCCACCAGTGACAACAGGGTGAAGGGGAAAGAGACCCAGTACTTC
CDR3 protein: CATSDNRVKGKETQYF

clone size: NA
D gene: NA
V gene: TRBV2
J gene: TRBJ1-1
CDR3 DNA: TGTGCCAGCCCCCAGGGGAACACTGAAGCTTTCTTT
CDR3 protein: CASPQGNTEAFF

clone size: NA
D gene: TRBD2
V gene: TRBV3-1/TRBV3-2
J gene: TRBJ2-3
CDR3 DNA: TGTGCCAGCACCCGGACTAGCGGCAACACAGATACGCAGTATTTT
CDR3 protein: CASTRTSGNTDTQYF

clone size: few
D gene: TRBD2
V gene: TRBV3-1/TRBV3-2
J gene: TRBJ2-4
CDR3 DNA: TGTGCCAGCAGCCAACCAAGCCCCGGGACTACGGGCATTCAGTACTTC
CDR3 protein: CASSQPSPGTTGIQYF

clone size: NA
D gene: TRBD2
V gene: TRBV10-1
J gene: TRBJ2-5
CDR3 DNA: TGCGCCAGCAGTGAGCGGACTAGACAAGAGACCCAGTACTTC
CDR3 protein: CASSERTRQETQYF

clone size: NA
D gene: NA
V gene: TRBV15
J gene: TRBJ1-6
CDR3 DNA: TGTGCCACCGGACAGATTTATAATTCACCCCTCCACTTT
CDR3 protein: CATGQIYNSPLHF

clone size: NA
D gene: NA
V gene: TRBV4-1
J gene: TRBJ2-1
CDR3 DNA: TGCGCCAGCAGCCAAGACCCCGCCGGGACATTCTACAATGAGCAGTTCTTC
CDR3 protein: CASSQDPAGTFYNEQFF

clone size: NA
D gene: NA
V gene: TRBV3-1/TRBV3-2
J gene: TRBJ1-6
CDR3 DNA: TGTGCCAGCAGCCAAGATACGGGGGGCGGGGGATCACCCCTCCACTTT
CDR3 protein: CASSQDTGGGGSPLHF

clone size: NA
D gene: NA
V gene: TRBV9
J gene: TRBJ1-1
CDR3 DNA: TGTGCCAGCAGCGTAGGCATACAGGGACACATGAACACTGAAGCTTTCTTT
CDR3 protein: CASSVGIQGHMNTEAFF

clone size: NA
D gene: NA
V gene: TRBV15
J gene: TRBJ2-7
CDR3 DNA: TGTGCCACCAGCAGAGCTCGGGGGGCGCCTCCCTACGAGCAGTACTTC
CDR3 protein: CATSRARGAPPYEQYF

clone size: NA
D gene: NA
V gene: TRBV29-1
J gene: TRBJ2-1
CDR3 DNA: TGCAGCGTTGCCTCGATGCAGGGAATCCGCTACAATGAGCAGTTCTTC
CDR3 protein: CSVASMQGIRYNEQFF

clone size: NA
D gene: NA
V gene: TRBV7-3
J gene: TRBJ1-3
CDR3 DNA: TGTGCCAGCAGCCTGGGGCCCCCGGGCTCTGGAAACACCATATATTTT
CDR3 protein: CASSLGPPGSGNTIYF

clone size: NA
D gene: TRBD1
V gene: TRBV9
J gene: TRBJ1-2
CDR3 DNA: TGTGCCAGCAGCGTAGGAGGAGGGGGCGGTAACTATGGCTACACCTTC
CDR3 protein: CASSVGGGGGNYGYTF

clone size: NA
D gene: NA
V gene: TRBV24-1
J gene: TRBJ2-5
CDR3 DNA: TGTGCCACCAGTGATTTGAGGTCCGGGACTCTAAAAGAGACCCAGTACTTC
CDR3 protein: CATSDLRSGTLKETQYF

clone size: NA
D gene: TRBD1
V gene: TRBV27
J gene: TRBJ2-1
CDR3 DNA: TGTGCCAGCAGTTCGAACAGGGGGTTACCCTTCAATGAGCAGTTCTTC
CDR3 protein: CASSSNRGLPFNEQFF

clone size: NA
D gene: NA
V gene: TRBV29-1
J gene: TRBJ1-1
CDR3 DNA: TGCAGCGTTGTGCGGGTAGGCACTGAAGCTTTCTTT
CDR3 protein: CSVVRVGTEAFF

clone size: NA
D gene: NA
V gene: TRBV5-8
J gene: TRBJ1-5
CDR3 DNA: TGTGCCAGCAGCTCGGTACAGATACCAAATCAGCCCCAGCATTTT
CDR3 protein: CASSSVQIPNQPQHF

clone size: NA
D gene: NA
V gene: TRBV6-5
J gene: TRBJ1-1
CDR3 DNA: TGTGCCAGCAGTTACTTTATAGATAACACTGAAGCTTTCTTT
CDR3 protein: CASSYFIDNTEAFF

clone size: NA
D gene: NA
V gene: TRBV27
J gene: TRBJ2-1
CDR3 DNA: TGTGCCAGCAGTCCTCCTTATTCCCAGTTCTTC
CDR3 protein: CASSPPYSQFF

clone size: NA
D gene: TRBD2
V gene: TRBV7-6
J gene: TRBJ2-5
CDR3 DNA: TGTGCCAGCAGCAAGGGACTAGCGGGGGGGTACCAAGAGACCCAGTACTTC
CDR3 protein: CASSKGLAGGYQETQYF

clone size: NA
D gene: TRBD1
V gene: TRBV7-3
J gene: TRBJ1-1
CDR3 DNA: TGTGCCAGCAGCTCGAGGACAGGGTCAAATGAAGCTTTCTTT
CDR3 protein: CASSSRTGSNEAFF

clone size: NA
D gene: TRBD1
V gene: TRBV7-3
J gene: TRBJ2-7
CDR3 DNA: TGTGCCAGCAGATACGGACAGGGCGAGGACGAGCAGTACTTC
CDR3 protein: CASRYGQGEDEQYF

clone size: NA
D gene: TRBD1
V gene: TRBV18
J gene: TRBJ1-5
CDR3 DNA: TGTGCCAGCTCACCGGAAGACAGGGGAAGTCAGCCCCAGCATTTT
CDR3 protein: CASSPEDRGSQPQHF

clone size: NA
D gene: NA
V gene: TRBV7-9
J gene: TRBJ1-5
CDR3 DNA: TGTGCCAGCAGTAGGGGGTTGGAAGGACAGCCCCAGCATTTT
CDR3 protein: CASSRGLEGQPQHF

clone size: NA
D gene: NA
V gene: TRBV7-2
J gene: TRBJ1-3
CDR3 DNA: TGTGCCAGCAGCAAACAACGACAGATTTCTGGAAACACCATATATTTT
CDR3 protein: CASSKQRQISGNTIYF

clone size: NA
D gene: NA
V gene: TRBV2
J gene: TRBJ1-5
CDR3 DNA: TGTGCCAGCAGTGATTCTGAGGGCAATCAGCCCCAGCATTTT
CDR3 protein: CASSDSEGNQPQHF

clone size: NA
D gene: TRBD2
V gene: TRBV3-1/TRBV3-2
J gene: TRBJ2-3
CDR3 DNA: TGTGCCTGCAAGCGGGGAAGCACAGATACGCAGTATTTT
CDR3 protein: CACKRGSTDTQYF

clone size: NA
D gene: TRBD1
V gene: TRBV5-1
J gene: TRBJ1-2
CDR3 DNA: TGCGCCAGCAGCTTAGGACAGGGGAATGGCTACACCTTC
CDR3 protein: CASSLGQGNGYTF

clone size: NA
D gene: TRBD1
V gene: TRBV7-9
J gene: TRBJ1-2
CDR3 DNA: TGTGCCAGCAGCCCCCAAACATCGGCAGGGGGACTCTATGGCTACACCTTC
CDR3 protein: CASSPQTSAGGLYGYTF

clone size: NA
D gene: NA
V gene: TRBV6-6
J gene: TRBJ1-2
CDR3 DNA: TGTGCCAGCAGTTACTCGGACACCTCAACGGATGGCTACACCTTC
CDR3 protein: CASSYSDTSTDGYTF

clone size: NA
D gene: TRBD1
V gene: TRBV29-1
J gene: TRBJ1-1
CDR3 DNA: TGCAGCGGAGGACAGGGGAAGAACACTGAAGCTTTCTTT
CDR3 protein: CSGGQGKNTEAFF

clone size: NA
D gene: NA
V gene: TRBV18
J gene: TRBJ2-3
CDR3 DNA: TGTGCCAGCTCACTTGGTACGGGAGAAGACACAGATACGCAGTATTTT
CDR3 protein: CASSLGTGEDTDTQYF

clone size: NA
D gene: TRBD1
V gene: TRBV5-1
J gene: TRBJ2-1
CDR3 DNA: TGCGCCAGCAGCTTACCCACAGGGGGCGCAGGTGAGCAGTTCTTC
CDR3 protein: CASSLPTGGAGEQFF

clone size: NA
D gene: NA
V gene: TRBV25-1
J gene: TRBJ2-7
CDR3 DNA: TGTGCCAGCAGTGAATCGGCGGGATCTGACGAGCAGTACTTC
CDR3 protein: CASSESAGSDEQYF

clone size: NA
D gene: TRBD1
V gene: TRBV19
J gene: TRBJ1-1
CDR3 DNA: TGTGCCAGCGGACAGGGAGCTGAAGCTTTCTTT
CDR3 protein: CASGQGAEAFF

clone size: NA
D gene: NA
V gene: TRBV11-2
J gene: TRBJ2-1
CDR3 DNA: TGTGCCAGCAGTTTTCTTAGAGATGAGCAGTTCTTC
CDR3 protein: CASSFLRDEQFF

clone size: NA
D gene: NA
V gene: TRBV28
J gene: TRBJ2-7
CDR3 DNA: TGTGCCAGCAATATCCAGGGTGTGTCCTACGAGCAGTACTTC
CDR3 protein: CASNIQGVSYEQYF

clone size: NA
D gene: NA
V gene: TRBV5-4
J gene: TRBJ2-2
CDR3 DNA: TGTGCCAGCAGCTTTGGGGCCAACGGCGAGCTGTTTTTT
CDR3 protein: CASSFGANGELFF

clone size: NA
D gene: NA
V gene: TRBV6-2/TRBV6-3
J gene: TRBJ2-4
CDR3 DNA: TGTGCCAGCAGTTTGGCTAAAAACATTCAGTACTTC
CDR3 protein: CASSLAKNIQYF

clone size: NA
D gene: TRBD1
V gene: TRBV19
J gene: TRBJ2-5
CDR3 DNA: TGTGCCAGTAGTATGAACAGGGGTGAGACCCAGTACTTC
CDR3 protein: CASSMNRGETQYF

clone size: NA
D gene: TRBD1
V gene: TRBV7-2
J gene: TRBJ2-1
CDR3 DNA: TGTGCCAGCAGCTTAGGATTGGGGACAGGGGGCAATGAGCAGTTCTTC
CDR3 protein: CASSLGLGTGGNEQFF